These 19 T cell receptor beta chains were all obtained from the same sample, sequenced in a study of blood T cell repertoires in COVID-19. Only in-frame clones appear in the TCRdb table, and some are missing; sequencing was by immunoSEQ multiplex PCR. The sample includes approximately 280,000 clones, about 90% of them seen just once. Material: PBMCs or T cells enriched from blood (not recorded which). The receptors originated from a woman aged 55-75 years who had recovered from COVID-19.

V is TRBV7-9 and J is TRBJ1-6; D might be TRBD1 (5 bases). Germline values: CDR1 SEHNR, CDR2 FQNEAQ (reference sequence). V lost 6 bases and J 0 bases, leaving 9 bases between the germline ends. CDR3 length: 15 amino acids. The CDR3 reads CASSQGSSYNSPLHF. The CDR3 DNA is TGTGCCAGCAGTCAGGGAAGCTCCTATAATTCACCCCTCCACTTT.

CDR3 DNA: TGTGCCAGCAGCCCCGGGTTCGGGGGGGGGCTATCCTACGAGCAGTACTTC. Amino acids: CASSPGFGGGLSYEQYF. This chain joins TRBV7-6 and TRBJ2-7; 8 bases line up with TRBD2. CDR1 is SGHVS, CDR2 FNYEAQ, per germline. The trim removed 5 bases at V and 1 base at J, leaving 13 bases unmatched. The CDR3 loop spans 17 amino acids. Drawing the rest from reference TRBV7-6 and TRBJ2-7, the complete variable domain is GAGVSQSPRYKVTKRGQDVALRCDPISGHVSLYWYRQALGQGPEFLTYFNYEAQQDKSGLPNDRFSAERPEGSISTLTIQRTEQRDSAMYRCASSPGFGGGLSYEQYFGPGTRLTVT.

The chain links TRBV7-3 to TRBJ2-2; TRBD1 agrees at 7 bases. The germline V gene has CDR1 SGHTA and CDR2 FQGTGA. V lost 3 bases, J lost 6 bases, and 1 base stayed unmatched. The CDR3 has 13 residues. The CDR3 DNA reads TGTGCCAGCAGCTTCACAGGGGCCGGGGAGCTGTTTTTT. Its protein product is CASSFTGAGELFF.

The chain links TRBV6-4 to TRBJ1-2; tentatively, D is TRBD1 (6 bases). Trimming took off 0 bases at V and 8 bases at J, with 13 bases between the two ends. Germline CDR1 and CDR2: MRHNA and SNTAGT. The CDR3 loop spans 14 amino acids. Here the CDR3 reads CASSDSGGRDGYTF. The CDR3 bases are TGTGCCAGCAGTGACTCAGGGGGGAGGGACGGCTACACCTTC.

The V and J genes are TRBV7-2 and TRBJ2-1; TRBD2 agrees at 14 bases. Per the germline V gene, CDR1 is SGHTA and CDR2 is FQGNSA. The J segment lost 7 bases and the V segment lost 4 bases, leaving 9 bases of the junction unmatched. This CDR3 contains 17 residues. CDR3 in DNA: TGTGCCAGCAGCTCCGAAACCGGGACTAGCGGGAGAAATGAGCAGTTCTTC. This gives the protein CASSSETGTSGRNEQFF.

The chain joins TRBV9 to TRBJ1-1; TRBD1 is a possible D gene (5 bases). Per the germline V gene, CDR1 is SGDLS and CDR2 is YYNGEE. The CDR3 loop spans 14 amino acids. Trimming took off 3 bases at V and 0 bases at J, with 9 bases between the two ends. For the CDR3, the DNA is TGTGCCAGCAGCGCCCGACAGCTGAACACTGAAGCTTTCTTT. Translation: CASSARQLNTEAFF.

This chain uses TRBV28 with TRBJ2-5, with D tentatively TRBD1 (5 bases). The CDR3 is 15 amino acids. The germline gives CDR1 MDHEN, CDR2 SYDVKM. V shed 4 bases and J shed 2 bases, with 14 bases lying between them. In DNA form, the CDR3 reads TGTGCCAGCAGTTCCCCAGGGTGGCAGCAAGAGACCCAGTACTTC. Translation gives CASSSPGWQQETQYF.

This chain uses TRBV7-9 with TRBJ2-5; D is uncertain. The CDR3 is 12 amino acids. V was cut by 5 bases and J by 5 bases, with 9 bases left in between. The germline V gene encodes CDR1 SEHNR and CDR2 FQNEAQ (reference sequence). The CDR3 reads CASSPLKETQYF. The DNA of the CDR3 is TGTGCCAGCAGCCCCCTAAAGGAGACCCAGTACTTC.

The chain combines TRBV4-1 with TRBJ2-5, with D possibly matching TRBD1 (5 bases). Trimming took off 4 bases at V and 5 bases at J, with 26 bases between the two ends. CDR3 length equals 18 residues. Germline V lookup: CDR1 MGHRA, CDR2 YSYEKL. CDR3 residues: CASSLLRWGPSVEETQYF. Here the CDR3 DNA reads TGCGCCAGCAGCCTCCTTCGTTGGGGCCCCAGTGTCGAGGAGACCCAGTACTTC.

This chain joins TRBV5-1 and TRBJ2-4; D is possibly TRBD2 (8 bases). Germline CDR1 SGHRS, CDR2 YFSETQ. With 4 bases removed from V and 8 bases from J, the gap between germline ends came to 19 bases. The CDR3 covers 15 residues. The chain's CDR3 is CASSPSRGGTDIQYF. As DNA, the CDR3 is TGCGCCAGCAGCCCCAGTCGGGGGGGGACAGACATTCAGTACTTC.

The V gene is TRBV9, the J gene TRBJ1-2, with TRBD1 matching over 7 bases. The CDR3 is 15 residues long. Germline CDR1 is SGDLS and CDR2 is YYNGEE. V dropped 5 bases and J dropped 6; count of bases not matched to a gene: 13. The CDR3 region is CASRAIDREFDGYTF. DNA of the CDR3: TGTGCCAGCAGAGCAATTGACAGGGAATTTGATGGCTACACCTTC.

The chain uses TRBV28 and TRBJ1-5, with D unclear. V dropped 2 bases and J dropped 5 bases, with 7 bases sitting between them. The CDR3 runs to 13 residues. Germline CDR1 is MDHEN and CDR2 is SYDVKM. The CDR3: CASSLLGYQPQHF. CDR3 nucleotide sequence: TGTGCCAGCAGTTTACTCGGGTATCAGCCCCAGCATTTT.

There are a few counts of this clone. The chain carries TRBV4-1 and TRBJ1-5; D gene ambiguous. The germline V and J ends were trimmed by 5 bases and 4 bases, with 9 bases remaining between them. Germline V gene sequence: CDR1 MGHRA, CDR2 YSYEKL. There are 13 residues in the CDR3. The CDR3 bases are TGCGCCAGCAGCGCCCAGGAAAATCAGCCCCAGCATTTT. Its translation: CASSAQENQPQHF.

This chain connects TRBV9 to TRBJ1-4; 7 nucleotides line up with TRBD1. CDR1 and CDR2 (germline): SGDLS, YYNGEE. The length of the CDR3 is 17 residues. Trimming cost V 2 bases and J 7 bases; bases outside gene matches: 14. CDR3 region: CASSVNSQGKEAEKLFF. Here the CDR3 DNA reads TGTGCCAGCAGCGTTAATTCACAGGGGAAGGAAGCTGAAAAACTGTTTTTT.

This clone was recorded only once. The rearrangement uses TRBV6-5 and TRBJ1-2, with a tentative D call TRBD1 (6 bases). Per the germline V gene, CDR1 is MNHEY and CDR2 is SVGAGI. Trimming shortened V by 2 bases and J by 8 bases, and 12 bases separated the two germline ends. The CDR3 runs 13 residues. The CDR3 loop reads CASSYTQGTGYTF. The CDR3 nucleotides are TGTGCCAGCAGTTACACGCAGGGGACAGGCTACACCTTC.

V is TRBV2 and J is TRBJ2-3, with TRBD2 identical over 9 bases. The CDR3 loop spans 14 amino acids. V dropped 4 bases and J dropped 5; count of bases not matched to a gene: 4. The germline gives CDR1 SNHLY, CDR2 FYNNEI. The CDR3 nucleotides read TGTGCCAGCAGTGGGGGACTAGCCGGAGATACGCAGTATTTT. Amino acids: CASSGGLAGDTQYF.

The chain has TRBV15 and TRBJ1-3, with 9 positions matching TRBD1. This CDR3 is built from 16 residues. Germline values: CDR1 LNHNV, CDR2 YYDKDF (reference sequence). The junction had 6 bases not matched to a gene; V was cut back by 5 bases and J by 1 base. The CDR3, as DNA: TGTGCCACCAGCTCAGGGACAGGGACGTCTGGAAACACCATATATTTT. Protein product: CATSSGTGTSGNTIYF.

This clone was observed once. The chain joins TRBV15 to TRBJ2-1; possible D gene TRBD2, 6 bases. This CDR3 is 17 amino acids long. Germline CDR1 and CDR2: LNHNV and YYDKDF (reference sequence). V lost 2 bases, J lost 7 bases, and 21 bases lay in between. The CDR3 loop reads CATSRTFRQSGRNEQFF. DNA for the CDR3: TGTGCCACCAGCAGAACCTTTCGGCAGAGTGGGAGGAATGAGCAGTTCTTC.

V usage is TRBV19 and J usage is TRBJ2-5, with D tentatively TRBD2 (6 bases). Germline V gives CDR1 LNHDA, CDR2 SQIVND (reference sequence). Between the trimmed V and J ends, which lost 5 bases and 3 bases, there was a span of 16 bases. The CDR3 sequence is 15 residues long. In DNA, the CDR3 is TGTGCCAGTAGTGACGGCCCGGGCGGGGAAGAGACCCAGTACTTC. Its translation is CASSDGPGGEETQYF.